Sequencing of this T cell receptor beta chain was carried out in a study of T cells after yellow fever vaccination. One entry per CDR3 protein results from TCRdb running MiXCR on the 5' RACE reads. The sample consists of approximately 250,000 distinct CDR3 sequences, roughly 4.8% of them appearing once. This clonotype was recorded at least ten times. Germline loops: CDR1 SGHRS, CDR2 YFSETQ. Trimming stripped 0 bases from V and 1 base from J, with 9 bases between. The CDR3 sequence is 15 residues long. The J gene is TRBJ2-3, the V gene TRBV5-1, with a possible D match to TRBD2 (6 bases). The sample here was CD4+ T cells sorted from PBMCs, taken on the day of the yellow fever booster vaccination. The sequence was collected from a man younger than 30 who received the YFV17D yellow fever vaccine. CDR3 loop: CASSLVPGGTDTQYF. The CDR3 DNA is TGCGCCAGCAGCTTGGTTCCGGGGGGCACAGATACGCAGTATTTT.